Listed below are T cell receptor beta chains from one sample, sequenced in a study of T cells after yellow fever vaccination. TCRdb recomputed calls from the 5' RACE reads with MiXCR, one row per CDR3 protein. The table records 70,000 to 80,000 distinct CDR3 sequences, around 7% of them present only once. Sequenced material: CD8+ T cells sorted from PBMCs, taken around 10 days after the first yellow fever vaccination. These receptors came from a man aged 18 to 29 who received the YFV17D yellow fever vaccine. Each CDR3 is given with its conserved first and last residue. A D gene is named only where the DNA matches it firmly. The listing skips clone size in some rows; elsewhere it reads once, few, many or a size class.

j_gene: TRBJ2-5
v_gene: TRBV13
d_gene: -
abundance: few
CDR3nt: TGTGCCAGCAGCTTACGTCGTGTGGGGCTAGAGACCCAGTACTTC
CDR3aa: CASSLRRVGLETQYF

j_gene: TRBJ2-7
v_gene: TRBV7-9
d_gene: -
abundance: -
CDR3nt: TGTGCCAGCAGCTCGCGACTTTACGAGCAGTACTTC
CDR3aa: CASSSRLYEQYF

j_gene: TRBJ2-1
v_gene: TRBV7-3
d_gene: -
abundance: -
CDR3nt: TGTGCCAGCAGTCCCCTTGGGGGGAGGAATGAGCAGTTCTTC
CDR3aa: CASSPLGGRNEQFF

j_gene: TRBJ1-1
v_gene: TRBV5-1
d_gene: -
abundance: many
CDR3nt: TGCGCCAGCAGCGCGGCGGTCAGGAACACATACACTGAAGCTTTCTTT
CDR3aa: CASSAAVRNTYTEAFF

j_gene: TRBJ2-3
v_gene: TRBV5-1
d_gene: TRBD2
abundance: many
CDR3nt: TGCGCCAGCAGCCCCACTAGCGGGGGGGCCGGTTTGGGGACAGATACGCAGTATTTT
CDR3aa: CASSPTSGGAGLGTDTQYF

j_gene: TRBJ2-2
v_gene: TRBV13
d_gene: -
abundance: many
CDR3nt: TGTGCCAGCAGCTACTCCGAAGGGCAGGAGGGGCTGTTTTTT
CDR3aa: CASSYSEGQEGLFF

j_gene: TRBJ1-2
v_gene: TRBV27
d_gene: -
abundance: -
CDR3nt: TGTGCCAGCAGTCCCCACTGGACCTATGGCTACACCTTC
CDR3aa: CASSPHWTYGYTF

j_gene: TRBJ2-1
v_gene: TRBV4-1
d_gene: -
abundance: many
CDR3nt: TGCGCCAGCAGCCAAGATGCGGGGGTCAGTGGGGGCACTGAGCAGTTCTTC
CDR3aa: CASSQDAGVSGGTEQFF

j_gene: TRBJ2-1
v_gene: TRBV5-1
d_gene: -
abundance: many
CDR3nt: TGCGCCAGCAGCTTGCATGGGAACTACAATGAGCAGTTCTTC
CDR3aa: CASSLHGNYNEQFF

j_gene: TRBJ2-1
v_gene: TRBV6-1
d_gene: -
abundance: many
CDR3nt: TGTGCCAGCATTCCCCCCGGAAGGGTCGCCCCCAATGAGCAGTTCTTC
CDR3aa: CASIPPGRVAPNEQFF

j_gene: TRBJ1-6
v_gene: TRBV7-2
d_gene: TRBD1
abundance: many
CDR3nt: TGTGCCAGCAGCTTAGTAGGGGGCGGCATGTCACCCCTCCACTTT
CDR3aa: CASSLVGGGMSPLHF

j_gene: TRBJ2-2
v_gene: TRBV5-6
d_gene: -
abundance: -
CDR3nt: TGTGCCAGCAGCAACACCCGGGACGGGAACACCGGGGAGCTGTTTTTT
CDR3aa: CASSNTRDGNTGELFF

j_gene: TRBJ1-2
v_gene: TRBV29-1
d_gene: TRBD1
abundance: many
CDR3nt: TGCAGCGTTGAAGACCCGACAGGGGGATACTATGGCTACACCTTC
CDR3aa: CSVEDPTGGYYGYTF

j_gene: TRBJ2-5
v_gene: TRBV4-1
d_gene: -
abundance: -
CDR3nt: TGCGCCAGCAGCCAGGACGACTATCCCCAAGAGACCCAGTACTTC
CDR3aa: CASSQDDYPQETQYF

j_gene: TRBJ2-5
v_gene: TRBV20-1
d_gene: TRBD2
abundance: many
CDR3nt: TGCAGTGCTTTTAAGCGGGGGGGAATCAAAGAGACCCAGTACTTC
CDR3aa: CSAFKRGGIKETQYF

j_gene: TRBJ2-1
v_gene: TRBV28
d_gene: -
abundance: many
CDR3nt: TGTGCCAGCAGTTTACTATCCGGAGGGAGTCCCTCCTACAATGAGCAGTTCTTC
CDR3aa: CASSLLSGGSPSYNEQFF

j_gene: TRBJ2-3
v_gene: TRBV6-6
d_gene: -
abundance: few
CDR3nt: TGTGCCAGCAGCAAGACAGTAAACGTCGATACGCAGTATTTT
CDR3aa: CASSKTVNVDTQYF

j_gene: TRBJ2-5
v_gene: TRBV7-3
d_gene: -
abundance: many
CDR3nt: TGTGCCAGCAGCCAACGGACCCAGGTCCCCCAGGAGACCCAGTACTTC
CDR3aa: CASSQRTQVPQETQYF

j_gene: TRBJ2-7
v_gene: TRBV7-2
d_gene: TRBD2
abundance: few
CDR3nt: TGTGCCAGCAGCTTAGACAGCGGGGCTATCGAGCAGTACTTC
CDR3aa: CASSLDSGAIEQYF

j_gene: TRBJ2-2
v_gene: TRBV6-2/TRBV6-3
d_gene: -
abundance: -
CDR3nt: TGTGCCACACTTTGGGAAAACACCGGGGAGCTGTTTTTT
CDR3aa: CATLWENTGELFF

j_gene: TRBJ2-5
v_gene: TRBV29-1
d_gene: TRBD2
abundance: -
CDR3nt: TGCAGCGTTGATAGAACGGGACTAGCGGGGGGGGACCAAGAGACCCAGTACTTC
CDR3aa: CSVDRTGLAGGDQETQYF

j_gene: TRBJ2-7
v_gene: TRBV27
d_gene: -
abundance: many
CDR3nt: TGTGCCAGCAGTTCCACGCAGCCCACCCACGAGCAGTACTTC
CDR3aa: CASSSTQPTHEQYF

j_gene: TRBJ2-5
v_gene: TRBV4-3
d_gene: -
abundance: many
CDR3nt: TGCGCCAGCAGCCAAGCTTTCGCAGCGTACCAAGAGACCCAGTACTTC
CDR3aa: CASSQAFAAYQETQYF

j_gene: TRBJ2-3
v_gene: TRBV4-3
d_gene: TRBD1
abundance: -
CDR3nt: TGCGCCAGCAGCCATAGACAGGGGCAGGCAGATACGCAGTATTTT
CDR3aa: CASSHRQGQADTQYF

j_gene: TRBJ2-5
v_gene: TRBV13
d_gene: -
abundance: -
CDR3nt: TGTGCCAGCAGCCTTGGGGGTAGACAAGAGACCCAGTACTTC
CDR3aa: CASSLGGRQETQYF

j_gene: TRBJ1-1
v_gene: TRBV5-6
d_gene: -
abundance: -
CDR3nt: TGTGCCAGCCGGGGCTTGAACACTGAAGCTTTCTTT
CDR3aa: CASRGLNTEAFF

j_gene: TRBJ2-3
v_gene: TRBV15
d_gene: -
abundance: few
CDR3nt: TGTGCCACCACGGGCGAGGTATCTAGCACAGATACGCAGTATTTT
CDR3aa: CATTGEVSSTDTQYF

j_gene: TRBJ1-1
v_gene: TRBV7-9
d_gene: -
abundance: many
CDR3nt: TGTGCCAGCAGCTCGATACCCCAAGGAGCTTTCTTT
CDR3aa: CASSSIPQGAFF

j_gene: TRBJ2-5
v_gene: TRBV7-6
d_gene: -
abundance: many
CDR3nt: TGTGCCAGCAGACAGGGCCCCCTGGAGTACTTC
CDR3aa: CASRQGPLEYF

j_gene: TRBJ2-5
v_gene: TRBV6-1
d_gene: TRBD1
abundance: many
CDR3nt: TGTGCCAGCAGTGCTACCAGGGGGCCGTTGGAGACCCAGTACTTC
CDR3aa: CASSATRGPLETQYF

j_gene: TRBJ2-5
v_gene: TRBV9
d_gene: -
abundance: few
CDR3nt: TGTGCCAGCAGCACCAGGGAGGAGACCCAGTACTTC
CDR3aa: CASSTREETQYF

j_gene: TRBJ2-5
v_gene: TRBV28
d_gene: -
abundance: few
CDR3nt: TGTGCCAGCAGTAACCCCGACCCAGTACAAGAGACCCAGTACTTC
CDR3aa: CASSNPDPVQETQYF

j_gene: TRBJ2-2
v_gene: TRBV27
d_gene: -
abundance: many
CDR3nt: TGTGCCAGCAGTATCATGAACACCGGGGAGCTGTTTTTT
CDR3aa: CASSIMNTGELFF

j_gene: TRBJ2-1
v_gene: TRBV27
d_gene: -
abundance: -
CDR3nt: TGTGCCAGCAGTTTATCGCAGGGTGGTGAGCAGTTCTTC
CDR3aa: CASSLSQGGEQFF

j_gene: TRBJ2-3
v_gene: TRBV5-1
d_gene: TRBD2
abundance: -
CDR3nt: TGCGCCAGCAGCTTGTTTCCGGGACTAGGCATTTCAAATACGCAGTATTTT
CDR3aa: CASSLFPGLGISNTQYF

j_gene: TRBJ2-3
v_gene: TRBV19
d_gene: -
abundance: -
CDR3nt: TGTGCCAGTAGTACGGGGCGCACAGATACGCAGTATTTT
CDR3aa: CASSTGRTDTQYF

j_gene: TRBJ1-4
v_gene: TRBV12-3/TRBV12-4
d_gene: -
abundance: few
CDR3nt: TGTGCCAGCAGACCTGGTAGAGTTTCAACTAATGAAAAACTGTTTTTT
CDR3aa: CASRPGRVSTNEKLFF

j_gene: TRBJ2-2
v_gene: TRBV4-3
d_gene: -
abundance: -
CDR3nt: TGCGCCAGCAGCCAAGAAGTCAGCTACACCGGGGAGCTGTTTTTT
CDR3aa: CASSQEVSYTGELFF

j_gene: TRBJ1-2
v_gene: TRBV7-9
d_gene: TRBD1
abundance: -
CDR3nt: TGTGCCAGCAGCGGACCGGACAGGGGGCTTGGTGGCTACACCTTC
CDR3aa: CASSGPDRGLGGYTF

j_gene: TRBJ2-6
v_gene: TRBV10-3
d_gene: -
abundance: few
CDR3nt: TGTGCCACCGGGACATTCAGCTCTGGGGCCAACGTCCTGACTTTC
CDR3aa: CATGTFSSGANVLTF

j_gene: TRBJ2-5
v_gene: TRBV7-3
d_gene: TRBD2
abundance: -
CDR3nt: TGTGCCAGCAGCTTAATTGGCGGGGGAACCCAAGAGACCCAGTACTTC
CDR3aa: CASSLIGGGTQETQYF

j_gene: TRBJ2-2
v_gene: TRBV12-3/TRBV12-4
d_gene: -
abundance: -
CDR3nt: TGTGCCAGCAGCCCCTGGGGACGGTCGACGAACACCGGGGAGCTGTTTTTT
CDR3aa: CASSPWGRSTNTGELFF

j_gene: TRBJ2-5
v_gene: TRBV7-9
d_gene: -
abundance: few
CDR3nt: TGTGCCAGCAGCTTTCCCAGGAGCCAAGAGACCCAGTACTTC
CDR3aa: CASSFPRSQETQYF

j_gene: TRBJ2-3
v_gene: TRBV14
d_gene: TRBD2
abundance: few
CDR3nt: TGTGCCAGCAGCCTTCGGCTAGCGGGGGGTACTAGCACAGATACGCAGTATTTT
CDR3aa: CASSLRLAGGTSTDTQYF

j_gene: TRBJ2-3
v_gene: TRBV11-2
d_gene: -
abundance: -
CDR3nt: TGTGCCAGCAGTCTCGAGGCATCTAGCACAGATACGCAGTATTTT
CDR3aa: CASSLEASSTDTQYF

j_gene: TRBJ2-3
v_gene: TRBV20-1
d_gene: TRBD2
abundance: few
CDR3nt: TGCAGTGCTAGAGATGAATGGGCGGGGGGGCAGGCAGATACGCAGTATTTT
CDR3aa: CSARDEWAGGQADTQYF

j_gene: TRBJ2-7
v_gene: TRBV12-3/TRBV12-4
d_gene: -
abundance: -
CDR3nt: TGTGCCAGCAGTCGGGGGCTCGACGAGCAGTACTTC
CDR3aa: CASSRGLDEQYF

j_gene: TRBJ2-7
v_gene: TRBV12-3/TRBV12-4
d_gene: -
abundance: -
CDR3nt: TGTGCCAGCACTTCGGTGGGTAGACTATCCTACGAGCAGTACTTC
CDR3aa: CASTSVGRLSYEQYF

j_gene: TRBJ1-6
v_gene: TRBV9
d_gene: -
abundance: many
CDR3nt: TGTGCCAGCAGCGTAGAGTACGGAGGAGAGTCACCCCTCCACTTT
CDR3aa: CASSVEYGGESPLHF

j_gene: TRBJ1-2
v_gene: TRBV3-1
d_gene: -
abundance: -
CDR3nt: TGTGCCAGCAGCCAAGAACTAAAGACTGTAGGGACAAATTATGGCTACACCTTC
CDR3aa: CASSQELKTVGTNYGYTF

j_gene: TRBJ2-5
v_gene: TRBV6-5
d_gene: -
abundance: many
CDR3nt: TGTGCCAGCAGTTTCCCGCATGTAGAGGAGGGAGAGACCCAGTACTTC
CDR3aa: CASSFPHVEEGETQYF

j_gene: TRBJ1-2
v_gene: TRBV6-5
d_gene: TRBD1
abundance: -
CDR3nt: TGTGCCAGCACTTTGACAGGGGAATTGAACGGTTTGAGCTACACCTTC
CDR3aa: CASTLTGELNGLSYTF

j_gene: TRBJ2-1
v_gene: TRBV20-1
d_gene: -
abundance: few
CDR3nt: TGCAGTGCTAGAGTTAGGGACTACAATGAGCAGTTCTTC
CDR3aa: CSARVRDYNEQFF

j_gene: TRBJ2-1
v_gene: TRBV7-9
d_gene: -
abundance: many
CDR3nt: TGTGCCAGCAGCTTTCTTTCCAATGAGCAGTTCTTC
CDR3aa: CASSFLSNEQFF

j_gene: TRBJ2-5
v_gene: TRBV7-9
d_gene: -
abundance: many
CDR3nt: TGTGCCAGCAGCTTAGAAGCGACGACCGCAGAGTGGACCCAGTACTTC
CDR3aa: CASSLEATTAEWTQYF

j_gene: TRBJ1-1
v_gene: TRBV27
d_gene: -
abundance: few
CDR3nt: TGTGCCAGCAGTATCCTTGGGAGCACTGAAGCTTTCTTT
CDR3aa: CASSILGSTEAFF

j_gene: TRBJ2-6
v_gene: TRBV4-3
d_gene: -
abundance: few
CDR3nt: TGCGCCAGCGCCAACAGGGTTGGGGCCAACGTCCTGACTTTC
CDR3aa: CASANRVGANVLTF

j_gene: TRBJ2-7
v_gene: TRBV27
d_gene: -
abundance: many
CDR3nt: TGTGCCAGCAGTTTAAAAGGGTATGTTCCCTACGAGCAGTACTTC
CDR3aa: CASSLKGYVPYEQYF

j_gene: TRBJ2-3
v_gene: TRBV11-2
d_gene: -
abundance: -
CDR3nt: TGTGCCAGCAGCTTAGAATTCTCAGGCACAGATACGCAGTATTTT
CDR3aa: CASSLEFSGTDTQYF